The rows below give T cell receptor beta chains drawn from one sample of a study of blood T cells in healthy people across ages. Each CDR3 protein gets one entry after TCRdb re-called the 5' RACE reads with MiXCR. Of about 780,000 distinct CDR3 sequences in the sample, approximately 67% are singletons; the top ten hold about a quarter. The source material was blood. These receptors all come from a man between 25 and 39 years old in good health. The CDR3 runs from the conserved cysteine through the conserved F or W. The order of the fields is V gene, clone size, J gene, D gene, CDR3 protein, CDR3 DNA. The D gene is left open where the match is weak. Size is stated for part of the rows, as once, few or many counts, or as a class when the clone is expanded.

TRBV6-2/TRBV6-3	.	TRBJ2-7	TRBD1	CASIMGTGNTYEQYF	TGTGCCAGCATCATGGGGACAGGGAATACCTACGAGCAGTACTTC
TRBV4-3	.	TRBJ2-1	TRBD2	CASSQVGLAGAYNEQFF	TGCGCCAGCAGCCAAGTAGGCCTAGCGGGGGCCTACAATGAGCAGTTCTTC
TRBV25-1	few	TRBJ2-2	.	CASSPLNTGELFF	TGTGCCAGCAGTCCCCTGAACACCGGGGAGCTGTTTTTT
TRBV20-1	.	TRBJ1-2	.	CSAQDSRSNYGYTF	TGCAGTGCGCAGGACAGCCGGTCTAACTATGGCTACACCTTC
TRBV5-1	few	TRBJ2-1	TRBD1	CASSLEPGQHNEQFF	TGCGCCAGCAGCCTAGAACCGGGACAGCACAATGAGCAGTTCTTC
TRBV5-1	few	TRBJ2-7	TRBD1	CASRGQSSYEQYF	TGCGCCAGCAGGGGACAGAGCTCCTACGAGCAGTACTTC
TRBV6-5	.	TRBJ2-1	TRBD1	CANSYQRTGSYEQFF	TGTGCCAACAGTTACCAGAGGACAGGCTCCTACGAGCAGTTCTTC
TRBV6-1	many	TRBJ2-3	.	CASTRDFSGDTQYF	TGTGCCAGCACCCGGGACTTTTCTGGAGATACGCAGTATTTT
TRBV11-2	few	TRBJ2-1	.	CASKESGTYNEQFF	TGTGCCAGCAAGGAATCGGGGACCTACAATGAGCAGTTCTTC
TRBV14	.	TRBJ2-7	TRBD2	CASSQVSTSGGQYF	TGTGCCAGCAGCCAAGTCTCGACTAGCGGGGGGCAGTACTTC
TRBV27	.	TRBJ2-5	.	CASSLSEAFTETQYF	TGTGCCAGCAGTTTATCGGAGGCGTTTACAGAGACCCAGTACTTC
TRBV12-3/TRBV12-4	once	TRBJ2-7	.	CASSAPANYEQYF	TGTGCCAGCAGTGCCCCAGCGAACTACGAGCAGTACTTC
TRBV20-1	few	TRBJ2-7	.	CSAGLRGVPYEQYF	TGCAGTGCTGGCCTGAGAGGTGTACCCTACGAGCAGTACTTC
TRBV29-1	.	TRBJ1-2	.	CSVETPNYGYTF	TGCAGCGTTGAAACTCCGAACTATGGCTACACCTTC
TRBV4-2	.	TRBJ2-4	.	CASSQGGTPSIQYF	TGTGCCAGCAGCCAAGGAGGGACTCCCTCCATTCAGTACTTC
TRBV7-2	many	TRBJ2-1	.	CASSLAGRYNEQFF	TGTGCCAGCAGCTTAGCAGGGAGATACAATGAGCAGTTCTTC
TRBV7-2	few	TRBJ2-5	.	CASSLAPGGGQETQYF	TGTGCCAGCAGCTTAGCCCCTGGGGGGGGCCAGGAGACCCAGTACTTC
TRBV14	.	TRBJ2-1	.	CATSDGQGLGEQFF	TGTGCCACCTCGGATGGGCAGGGGTTAGGGGAGCAGTTCTTC
TRBV6-5	many	TRBJ2-7	TRBD1	CASTSDRGYEQYF	TGTGCCAGCACATCGGACAGGGGCTACGAGCAGTACTTC
TRBV9	.	TRBJ2-3	TRBD2	CASGGLGRVTQYF	TGTGCCAGCGGCGGACTAGGGAGAGTTACGCAGTATTTT
TRBV29-1	many	TRBJ1-2	.	CSVPLGRGNYGYTF	TGCAGCGTTCCTTTGGGACGCGGGAACTATGGCTACACCTTC
TRBV28	few	TRBJ2-7	TRBD1	CASSFGFQGVSYEQYF	TGTGCCAGCAGTTTTGGTTTTCAGGGGGTCTCCTACGAGCAGTACTTC